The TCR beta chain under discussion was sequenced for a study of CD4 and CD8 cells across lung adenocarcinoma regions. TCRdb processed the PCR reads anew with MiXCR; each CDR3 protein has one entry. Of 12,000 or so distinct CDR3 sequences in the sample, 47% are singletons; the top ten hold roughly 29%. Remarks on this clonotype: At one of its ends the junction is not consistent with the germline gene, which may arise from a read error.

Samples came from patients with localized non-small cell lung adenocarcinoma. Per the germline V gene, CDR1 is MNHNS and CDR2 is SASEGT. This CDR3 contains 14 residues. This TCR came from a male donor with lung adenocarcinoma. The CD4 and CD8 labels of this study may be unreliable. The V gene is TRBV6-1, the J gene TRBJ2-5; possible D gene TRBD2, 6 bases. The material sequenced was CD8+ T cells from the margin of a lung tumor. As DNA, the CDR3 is TGTGCCGGCAGCGACGGGGGTAACCAGGAGACGCAGTATTTC. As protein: CAGSDGGNQETQYF.